The sequence of this T cell receptor beta chain was determined in a study of OX40 agonist ivuxolimab in advanced cancers. Study summary: The patients received ivuxolimab by intravenous route every 2 weeks at 0.01 to 10 mg/kg. Three patients responded partially, comprising one with hepatocellular carcinoma and two with cutaneous melanoma. Study findings and constraints: Antigen targets of the expanded peripheral T cells went undetermined.

Details on this clone: Its antigen remains unknown.

TCRdb's table, derived via immunoSEQ multiplex PCR, lists solely in-frame clones and lacks some. In the table there are tens of thousands of clones, about nine tenths of which are singletons. Trimming left V 1 base short and J 2 bases short, with 11 bases between. Germline V gives CDR1 MDHEN, CDR2 SYDVKM. The CDR3 consists of 15 residues. The rearrangement joins TRBV28 to TRBJ1-2; the D gene is possibly TRBD1 (6 bases). Sequencing used CD4+ or CD8+ T cells sorted from blood, obtained in a trial of the OX40 agonist ivuxolimab. This clonotype originated in an adult with an advanced solid tumor such as melanoma, head and neck, liver or kidney cancer. Here the CDR3 DNA reads TGTGCCAGCAGTTTATTGAGCCAGGGGAACTATGGCTACACCTTC. It is translated as CASSLLSQGNYGYTF.